The rows below give T cell receptor beta chains drawn from one sample of a study of brain T cells in children with intractable seizures. Method: immunoSEQ multiplex PCR; TCRdb's copy keeps in-frame clones and lacks some. The table lists about 110,000 clones, 94% of them singletons, with around 4.1% in the top ten. This specimen was peripheral blood, taken at surgery. These receptors all come from a boy under two years old with hemimegalencephaly and intractable seizures. The CDR3 runs from the conserved cysteine through the conserved F or W. A D gene is named only where the DNA matches it firmly. Clone size is stated in some rows and not others, as once, few, many or a class when expanded.

v_call: TRBV5-6; d_call: .; cdr3_length: 17; clone_size: .; j_call: TRBJ2-1; cdr3_aa: CASSPIRAQSSYNEQFF; cdr3_nt: TGTGCCAGCAGCCCGATCAGAGCGCAGAGCTCCTACAATGAGCAGTTCTTC
v_call: TRBV28; d_call: TRBD2; cdr3_length: 16; clone_size: once; j_call: TRBJ2-1; cdr3_aa: CASSGLAGGPYLEQFF; cdr3_nt: TGTGCCAGCAGTGGACTAGCGGGAGGGCCATACCTAGAGCAGTTCTTC
v_call: TRBV2; d_call: .; cdr3_length: 14; clone_size: once; j_call: TRBJ2-7; cdr3_aa: CASSYRVRAYEQYF; cdr3_nt: TGTGCCAGCAGTTACAGGGTGAGGGCCTACGAGCAGTACTTC
v_call: TRBV7-9; d_call: .; cdr3_length: 15; clone_size: .; j_call: TRBJ2-7; cdr3_aa: CASSSFPTAPYEQYF; cdr3_nt: TGTGCCAGCAGCTCCTTCCCCACCGCGCCCTACGAGCAGTACTTC
v_call: TRBV28; d_call: TRBD2; cdr3_length: 17; clone_size: .; j_call: TRBJ2-1; cdr3_aa: CASSPFRLAGRDNEQFF; cdr3_nt: TGTGCCAGCAGTCCATTTAGACTAGCGGGAAGGGACAATGAGCAGTTCTTC
v_call: TRBV30; d_call: .; cdr3_length: 11; clone_size: .; j_call: TRBJ1-2; cdr3_aa: CAWSTTKGYTF; cdr3_nt: TGTGCCTGGAGTACCACCAAAGGCTACACCTTC
v_call: TRBV9; d_call: .; cdr3_length: 11; clone_size: .; j_call: TRBJ1-3; cdr3_aa: CASSVGDTIYF; cdr3_nt: TGTGCCAGCAGCGTAGGGGACACCATATATTTT
v_call: TRBV6-5; d_call: TRBD2; cdr3_length: 15; clone_size: .; j_call: TRBJ2-7; cdr3_aa: CASSSIAGGPYEQYF; cdr3_nt: TGTGCCAGCAGTTCAATAGCGGGAGGTCCCTACGAGCAGTACTTC
v_call: TRBV28; d_call: .; cdr3_length: 13; clone_size: .; j_call: TRBJ1-2; cdr3_aa: CASSLRGYYGYTF; cdr3_nt: TGTGCCAGCAGTTTAAGGGGGTACTATGGCTACACCTTC
v_call: TRBV7-3; d_call: .; cdr3_length: 15; clone_size: .; j_call: TRBJ2-3; cdr3_aa: CASSLVAGSTDTQYF; cdr3_nt: TGTGCCAGCAGCTTAGTGGCGGGGAGCACAGATACGCAGTATTTT
v_call: TRBV10-3; d_call: .; cdr3_length: 15; clone_size: .; j_call: TRBJ1-6; cdr3_aa: CAISPRTSINSPLHF; cdr3_nt: TGTGCCATCAGCCCCCGGACCTCGATTAATTCACCCCTCCACTTT
v_call: TRBV9; d_call: TRBD2; cdr3_length: 18; clone_size: .; j_call: TRBJ2-1; cdr3_aa: CASSVPRTSDPSYNEQFF; cdr3_nt: TGTGCCAGCAGCGTCCCCCGGACTAGTGATCCCTCGTACAATGAGCAGTTCTTC
v_call: TRBV4-2; d_call: .; cdr3_length: 16; clone_size: .; j_call: TRBJ2-1; cdr3_aa: CASSQDQGFSYNEQFF; cdr3_nt: TGTGCCAGCAGCCAAGATCAGGGGTTTTCCTACAATGAGCAGTTCTTC
v_call: TRBV10-3; d_call: TRBD1; cdr3_length: 18; clone_size: .; j_call: TRBJ2-6; cdr3_aa: CAISGDRIVGSGANVLTF; cdr3_nt: TGTGCCATCAGCGGGGACAGGATTGTCGGCTCTGGGGCCAACGTCCTGACTTTC
v_call: TRBV5-1; d_call: TRBD1; cdr3_length: 14; clone_size: .; j_call: TRBJ2-7; cdr3_aa: CASSKETGTYEQYF; cdr3_nt: TGCGCCAGCAGCAAAGAGACAGGGACCTACGAGCAGTACTTC
v_call: TRBV11-3; d_call: TRBD1; cdr3_length: 15; clone_size: .; j_call: TRBJ1-6; cdr3_aa: CASSSYRGYNSPLHF; cdr3_nt: TGTGCCAGCAGCTCCTACAGGGGCTATAATTCACCCCTCCACTTT
v_call: TRBV3-1/TRBV3-2; d_call: TRBD2; cdr3_length: 17; clone_size: few; j_call: TRBJ2-5; cdr3_aa: CASSHLLAGPYQETQYF; cdr3_nt: TGTGCCAGCAGCCATTTACTAGCGGGCCCGTACCAAGAGACCCAGTACTTC
v_call: TRBV11-2; d_call: .; cdr3_length: 13; clone_size: once; j_call: TRBJ1-2; cdr3_aa: CASSLGPSYGYTF; cdr3_nt: TGTGCCAGCAGCTTGGGACCCAGCTATGGCTACACCTTC
v_call: TRBV28; d_call: .; cdr3_length: 15; clone_size: .; j_call: TRBJ1-1; cdr3_aa: CASSSQGSVNTEAFF; cdr3_nt: TGTGCCAGCAGTTCACAGGGTTCCGTGAACACTGAAGCTTTCTTT
v_call: TRBV5-1; d_call: TRBD1; cdr3_length: 13; clone_size: .; j_call: TRBJ1-6; cdr3_aa: CASSRQGLDPLHF; cdr3_nt: TGCGCCAGCAGCCGACAGGGGTTGGATCCCCTCCACTTT
v_call: TRBV29-1; d_call: .; cdr3_length: 11; clone_size: once; j_call: TRBJ1-2; cdr3_aa: CSVLQGGGYTF; cdr3_nt: TGCAGCGTTTTACAGGGTGGGGGCTACACCTTC
v_call: TRBV6-5; d_call: .; cdr3_length: 13; clone_size: .; j_call: TRBJ2-2; cdr3_aa: CASSYPAAGELFF; cdr3_nt: TGTGCCAGCAGTTACCCCGCAGCCGGGGAGCTGTTTTTT
v_call: TRBV23-1; d_call: TRBD1; cdr3_length: 17; clone_size: .; j_call: TRBJ1-3; cdr3_aa: CASSHYRDRARGNTIYF; cdr3_nt: TGCGCCAGCAGTCATTACCGGGACAGGGCACGGGGAAACACCATATATTTT
v_call: TRBV11-2; d_call: .; cdr3_length: 12; clone_size: many; j_call: TRBJ2-7; cdr3_aa: CASSLATYEQYF; cdr3_nt: TGTGCCAGCAGCTTAGCCACCTACGAGCAGTACTTC
v_call: TRBV19; d_call: TRBD2; cdr3_length: 15; clone_size: .; j_call: TRBJ2-7; cdr3_aa: CASSIIAGERNEQYF; cdr3_nt: TGTGCCAGTAGTATCATAGCGGGGGAGCGGAACGAGCAGTACTTC
v_call: TRBV28; d_call: TRBD1; cdr3_length: 16; clone_size: .; j_call: TRBJ2-6; cdr3_aa: CASRWDRGSGANVLTF; cdr3_nt: TGTGCCAGCAGGTGGGACAGGGGCTCTGGGGCCAACGTCCTGACTTTC
v_call: TRBV11-3; d_call: TRBD2; cdr3_length: 15; clone_size: .; j_call: TRBJ2-3; cdr3_aa: CASSPLGGRGDTQYF; cdr3_nt: TGTGCCAGCAGCCCGCTTGGCGGGAGGGGGGATACGCAGTATTTT
v_call: TRBV7-2; d_call: .; cdr3_length: 14; clone_size: once; j_call: TRBJ2-7; cdr3_aa: CASSFVGAAYEQYF; cdr3_nt: TGTGCCAGCAGCTTTGTCGGGGCAGCCTACGAGCAGTACTTC
v_call: TRBV12-1; d_call: .; cdr3_length: 16; clone_size: .; j_call: TRBJ1-6; cdr3_aa: CASSFAPGLGNSPLHF; cdr3_nt: TGTGCCAGCAGCTTTGCGCCGGGGCTTGGGAATTCACCCCTCCACTTT
v_call: TRBV28; d_call: TRBD2; cdr3_length: 15; clone_size: .; j_call: TRBJ2-7; cdr3_aa: CASTLDAGGLYEQYF; cdr3_nt: TGTGCCAGCACCCTCGACGCGGGAGGTCTCTACGAGCAGTACTTC
v_call: TRBV6-1; d_call: .; cdr3_length: 14; clone_size: .; j_call: TRBJ2-7; cdr3_aa: CASSEYWYSYEQYF; cdr3_nt: TGTGCCAGCAGTGAATATTGGTATTCCTACGAGCAGTACTTC
v_call: TRBV18; d_call: .; cdr3_length: 16; clone_size: .; j_call: TRBJ2-7; cdr3_aa: CASSPTPGRTLYEQYF; cdr3_nt: TGTGCCAGCTCACCGACTCCGGGACGGACCCTTTATGAGCAGTACTTC
v_call: TRBV6-6; d_call: .; cdr3_length: 13; clone_size: .; j_call: TRBJ2-7; cdr3_aa: CASRAGLMREQYF; cdr3_nt: TGTGCCAGCAGAGCCGGGTTAATGAGGGAGCAGTACTTC
v_call: TRBV7-9; d_call: .; cdr3_length: 13; clone_size: .; j_call: TRBJ1-1; cdr3_aa: CASSFSADTEAFF; cdr3_nt: TGTGCCAGCAGCTTTAGCGCGGACACTGAAGCTTTCTTT
v_call: TRBV10-3; d_call: TRBD2; cdr3_length: 14; clone_size: .; j_call: TRBJ2-3; cdr3_aa: CATRTLAATDTQYF; cdr3_nt: TGTGCCACCCGGACCCTAGCGGCCACAGATACGCAGTATTTT
v_call: TRBV28; d_call: .; cdr3_length: 13; clone_size: .; j_call: TRBJ1-1; cdr3_aa: CASTVQGSTEAFF; cdr3_nt: TGTGCCAGCACCGTACAGGGAAGCACTGAAGCTTTCTTT
v_call: TRBV19; d_call: .; cdr3_length: 15; clone_size: .; j_call: TRBJ2-1; cdr3_aa: CASSISRSSYNEQFF; cdr3_nt: TGTGCCAGTAGTATCTCAAGAAGCTCCTACAATGAGCAGTTCTTC
v_call: TRBV7-9; d_call: TRBD1; cdr3_length: 15; clone_size: .; j_call: TRBJ2-7; cdr3_aa: CASSLVDRGTYEQYF; cdr3_nt: TGTGCCAGCAGCTTAGTAGACAGGGGGACCTACGAGCAGTACTTC